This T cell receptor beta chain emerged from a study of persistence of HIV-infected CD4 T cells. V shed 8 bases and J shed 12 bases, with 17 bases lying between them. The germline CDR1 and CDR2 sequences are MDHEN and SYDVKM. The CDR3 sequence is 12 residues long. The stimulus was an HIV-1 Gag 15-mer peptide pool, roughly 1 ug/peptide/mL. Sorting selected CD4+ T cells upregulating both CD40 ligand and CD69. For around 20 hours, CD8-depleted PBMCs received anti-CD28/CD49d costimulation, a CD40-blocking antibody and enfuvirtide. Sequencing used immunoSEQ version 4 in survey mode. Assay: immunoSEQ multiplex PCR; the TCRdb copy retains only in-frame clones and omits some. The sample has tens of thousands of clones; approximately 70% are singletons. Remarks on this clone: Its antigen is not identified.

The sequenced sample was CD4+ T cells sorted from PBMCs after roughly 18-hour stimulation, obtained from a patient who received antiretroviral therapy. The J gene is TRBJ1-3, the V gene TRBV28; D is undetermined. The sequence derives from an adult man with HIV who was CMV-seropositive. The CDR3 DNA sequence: TGTGCCAGCCAACGCAACTCCGATGGCATATATTTT. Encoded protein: CASQRNSDGIYF.